This is a list of T cell receptor beta chains from one sample in a study of shared clonotypes between healthy human individuals. Measured with immunoSEQ multiplex PCR; TCRdb has only the in-frame clones, and not every one. Of 470,000 or so clones in the sample, about 78% are singletons; the top ten hold about 12%. Sequenced: PBMCs. Receptors were obtained from a woman aged 40-49 years in good health. Some clones in this sample may be carry-over from other donors' samples. Each CDR3 is given with its conserved first and last residue. The order of the fields is CDR3 DNA, CDR3 protein, J gene, V gene, D gene, clone size. The D gene is left open where the match is weak. Not all rows give a size; the values are once, few, many and, for expanded clones, a class.

TGCGCCAGCAGCTTGGGGGGACATTTGAACACCGGGGAGCTGTTTTTT	CASSLGGHLNTGELFF	TRBJ2-2	TRBV5-1	-	once
TGTGCCAGCAGCCAAGTAGTAGGTGACACCGGGGAGCTGTTTTTT	CASSQVVGDTGELFF	TRBJ2-2	TRBV4-2	-	-
TGTGCCAGCAGTTTAGCGGGAGATGTAGAGACCCAGTACTTC	CASSLAGDVETQYF	TRBJ2-5	TRBV28	TRBD2	many
TGTGCCTGGAGTGTACGGGAGGGGGCGAAGGCCTACGAGCAGTACTTC	CAWSVREGAKAYEQYF	TRBJ2-7	TRBV30	-	-
TGTGCCAGCAGCTTAGGGTTTGGGCGGGTGCACAATGAGCAGTTCTTC	CASSLGFGRVHNEQFF	TRBJ2-1	TRBV11-2	-	many
TGTGCCAGCAGCCGTGTAGCGGGAAACACCGGGGAGCTGTTTTTT	CASSRVAGNTGELFF	TRBJ2-2	TRBV7-8	TRBD2	-
TGTGCCAGCAGCTACTATTGGGGGACCGGGGAGCTGTTTTTT	CASSYYWGTGELFF	TRBJ2-2	TRBV7-8	-	-
TGTGCCAGCACGGGAAACATTCAGTACTTC	CASTGNIQYF	TRBJ2-4	TRBV7-9	-	-
TGTGCCAGCAGCTTGACTCCTTTAGCGGGAGGGCCACGGAATGAGCAGTTCTTC	CASSLTPLAGGPRNEQFF	TRBJ2-1	TRBV7-3	TRBD2	few
TGTGCCAGCAGTGAAGTGACAGGGTCGAATACTGAAGCTTTCTTT	CASSEVTGSNTEAFF	TRBJ1-1	TRBV6-1	TRBD1	-
TGTGCCAGCAGCTTACAAGCGGGAGGATCCTACGAGCAGTACTTC	CASSLQAGGSYEQYF	TRBJ2-7	TRBV7-2	TRBD2	few
TGCGCCAGCAGCCCGGGACTAGTTTGGACCGGGGAGCTGTTTTTT	CASSPGLVWTGELFF	TRBJ2-2	TRBV5-1	TRBD2	-
TGTGCCAGCTCACCCCCACAGCGGTCTGCGGATACGCAGTATTTT	CASSPPQRSADTQYF	TRBJ2-3	TRBV18	-	-
TGTGCCAGCATGAGGATCTCGAGACCAGATACGCAGTATTTT	CASMRISRPDTQYF	TRBJ2-3	TRBV27	-	-
TGTGCCAGCAGCTTATCGGGACTAGCTGAGCAGTTCTTC	CASSLSGLAEQFF	TRBJ2-1	TRBV7-2	TRBD2	-
TGTGCCAGCAGCTTAAGCGGGGGCGGCACTGAAGCTTTCTTT	CASSLSGGGTEAFF	TRBJ1-1	TRBV7-2	-	once
TGTGCCAGTAGTCCCATTACAGGGTTTAACTATGGCTACACCTTC	CASSPITGFNYGYTF	TRBJ1-2	TRBV19	-	-
TGTGCCAGCTCACCGGGACTAGCGGGAGTGCTCTACAATGAGCAGTTCTTC	CASSPGLAGVLYNEQFF	TRBJ2-1	TRBV18	TRBD2	-
TGTGCCAGCAGCCCTCCTGGGAGTCAGGGAACCTACGAGCAGTACTTC	CASSPPGSQGTYEQYF	TRBJ2-7	TRBV11-2	-	-
TGTGCCAGCACCTCGGGACACAGCTCCTACAATGAGCAGTTCTTC	CASTSGHSSYNEQFF	TRBJ2-1	TRBV28	-	-
TGTGCCAGCAGCTTGGAGGGGGGCATGGCCGGGGAGCTGTTTTTT	CASSLEGGMAGELFF	TRBJ2-2	TRBV5-8	-	once
TGTGCCACCAGCAGAGAGGGGGCGGAAGCTTTCTTT	CATSREGAEAFF	TRBJ1-1	TRBV15	-	-
TGTGCCAGCAACCAACGGACAGGGGCCACTGAAGCTTTCTTT	CASNQRTGATEAFF	TRBJ1-1	TRBV27	TRBD1	-
TGTGCCAGCAGTCGGAGCGGTGCCTACGAGCAGTACTTC	CASSRSGAYEQYF	TRBJ2-7	TRBV6-5	-	-
TGTGCCAGCAAACCGGGACAGGGTAATTACGAGCAGTACTTC	CASKPGQGNYEQYF	TRBJ2-7	TRBV28	TRBD1	-
TGTGCCTGGAGTGCAGACAGGGGTCCAACTAATGAAAAACTGTTTTTT	CAWSADRGPTNEKLFF	TRBJ1-4	TRBV30	TRBD1	-
TGTGCCAGCAGTTACGACAGTGGTTCCTACAATGAGCAGTTCTTC	CASSYDSGSYNEQFF	TRBJ2-1	TRBV7-9	-	-
TGTGCCAGCAGTCCGGACTCAGGGGGCGGCTACACCTTC	CASSPDSGGGYTF	TRBJ1-2	TRBV6-1	TRBD1	-
TGTGCCAGCAGCCCCCTCCGGACTAGCGCAACCTACGAGCAGTACTTC	CASSPLRTSATYEQYF	TRBJ2-7	TRBV7-9	TRBD2	-
TGTGCCAGCAGCCCCAGGGTCTTCACTGAAGCTTTCTTT	CASSPRVFTEAFF	TRBJ1-1	TRBV6-5	-	-
TGTGCCAGTAGTAGCCTCCGGGACACCATCTACAATGAGCAGTTCTTC	CASSSLRDTIYNEQFF	TRBJ2-1	TRBV19	-	-
TGTGCCAGCAGCTTTTCCGGGATGAACACTGAAGCTTTCTTT	CASSFSGMNTEAFF	TRBJ1-1	TRBV11-3	-	-
TGTGCCAGTAGTATGGGACAGGGCCGGACATACGAGCAGTACTTC	CASSMGQGRTYEQYF	TRBJ2-7	TRBV19	TRBD1	-
TGTGCCAGCAGTTTTGCAGGGACAGCCCAAGTAGGGGAGCTGTTTTTT	CASSFAGTAQVGELFF	TRBJ2-2	TRBV28	TRBD1	-
TGTGCCAGCAGCTTAGTTAGCACAGATACGCAGTATTTT	CASSLVSTDTQYF	TRBJ2-3	TRBV11-2	-	-
TGTGCCAGTAGTATGGGAGACGCAACTAATGAAAAACTGTTTTTT	CASSMGDATNEKLFF	TRBJ1-4	TRBV19	-	-
TGTGCCAGTAGTCTGACTAGCGGGATCCAAGAGACCCAGTACTTC	CASSLTSGIQETQYF	TRBJ2-5	TRBV19	TRBD2	-
TGTGCCAGCAGTTCCCGGACCCGGGGCAATGGTGAGCAGTTCTTC	CASSSRTRGNGEQFF	TRBJ2-1	TRBV28	-	-
TGTGCCAGCTCACCATCAGGGAGGGTCTACGAGCAGTACTTC	CASSPSGRVYEQYF	TRBJ2-7	TRBV18	TRBD2	few
TGTGCCAGCAGACCTGGAGACAGGCAAGAGACCCAGTACTTC	CASRPGDRQETQYF	TRBJ2-5	TRBV11-2	-	once
TGTGCCAGCTCGGCAGGCCGCGGTGGAAAACTGTTTTTT	CASSAGRGGKLFF	TRBJ1-4	TRBV18	-	once
TGTGCCAGTAGTATGGGGGACAGGGGGCGTATTGATGGCTACACCTTC	CASSMGDRGRIDGYTF	TRBJ1-2	TRBV19	TRBD1	-
TGCGCCAGCAGCTTGGGGGCGGTGAACACTGAAGCTTTCTTT	CASSLGAVNTEAFF	TRBJ1-1	TRBV5-1	-	-
TGTGCCAGCAGGACAGGGTGGTACAATGAGCAGTTCTTC	CASRTGWYNEQFF	TRBJ2-1	TRBV28	TRBD1	-
TGTGCCAGCAGCCCTGACTCATCCACGGCAGATACGCAGTATTTT	CASSPDSSTADTQYF	TRBJ2-3	TRBV5-4	-	-
TGTGCCGGAGAGACAGGGCACCTTAGCACAGATACGCAGTATTTT	CAGETGHLSTDTQYF	TRBJ2-3	TRBV7-9	TRBD1	-
TGTGCCAGCAGCTTGTACCTCAAGCGGGACGAGCAGTACTTC	CASSLYLKRDEQYF	TRBJ2-7	TRBV5-6	-	few
TGTGCCAGCAGCTTTCGGGACAGGGCATACGAGCAGTACTTC	CASSFRDRAYEQYF	TRBJ2-7	TRBV7-2	TRBD1	once
TGTGCCAGCAGCCTAGGACAGGGGGCAATTGATGAGCAGTTCTTC	CASSLGQGAIDEQFF	TRBJ2-1	TRBV11-2	TRBD1	-
TGTGCCAGCAGTTTCCCCGCGCTCCAAGAGACCCAGTACTTC	CASSFPALQETQYF	TRBJ2-5	TRBV28	-	-
TGTGCCAGCAGCTTAGCCGGGACAGGGGTCAATGAGCAGTTCTTC	CASSLAGTGVNEQFF	TRBJ2-1	TRBV11-2	TRBD1	-
TGTGCCAGTAGTATAGGAGCGGCGGCAGGGACAGAAAAACTGTTTTTT	CASSIGAAAGTEKLFF	TRBJ1-4	TRBV19	-	-
TGTGCCTGGAGTTGGGGGGGTGAGCAGTTCTTC	CAWSWGGEQFF	TRBJ2-1	TRBV30	TRBD2	-
TGTGCCAGCAGCCAGAGGACTAGCGGCTACGAGCAGTACTTC	CASSQRTSGYEQYF	TRBJ2-7	TRBV7-2	TRBD2	-